The sample holds a few counts of the clone carrying this T cell receptor (beta chain). The length of the CDR3 is 15 residues. Germline CDR1 SEHNR, CDR2 FQNEAQ (reference sequence). The germline V and J ends were trimmed by 5 bases and 4 bases, with 17 bases remaining between them. Every molecule of TCR cDNA had its own unique molecular identifier. TCRdb re-called the 5' RACE reads with MiXCR, one entry per CDR3 protein. Altogether fewer than 55,000 distinct CDR3 sequences are present, around 7.6% being singletons, with the ten largest covering about 13%. The record originates from a study of spatial heterogeneity in lung cancer. Study at large: Sequence detection consistently recorded a greater number of beta-chain than alpha-chain sequences.

Time point in this sample: sample taken at primary tumor resection. Whole RNA from tumor, nontumor lung or frozen PBMC was sequenced unsorted. A total of under 80 untreated early-stage non-small cell lung cancer patients served as donors. This clonotype originated in a female donor with early-stage non-small cell lung cancer. The starting material was PBMCs, obtained at surgery. The chain uses TRBV7-9 and TRBJ1-2, with TRBD1 as a possible D gene (6 bases). CDR3 bases: TGTGCCAGCAGCAACGGACAGCGACGAAGCTATGGCTACACCTTC. Translating gives CASSNGQRRSYGYTF.